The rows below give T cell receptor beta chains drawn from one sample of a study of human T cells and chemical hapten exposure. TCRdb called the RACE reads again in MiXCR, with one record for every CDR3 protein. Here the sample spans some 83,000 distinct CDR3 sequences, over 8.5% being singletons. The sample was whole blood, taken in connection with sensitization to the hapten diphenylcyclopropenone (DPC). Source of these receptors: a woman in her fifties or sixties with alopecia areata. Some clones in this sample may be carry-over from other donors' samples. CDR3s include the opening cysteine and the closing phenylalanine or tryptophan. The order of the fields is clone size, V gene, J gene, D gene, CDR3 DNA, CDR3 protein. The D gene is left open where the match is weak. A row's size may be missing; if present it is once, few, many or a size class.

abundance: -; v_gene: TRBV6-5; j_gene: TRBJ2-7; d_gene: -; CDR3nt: TGTGCCAGCTCCCCCGGAGCAGGCGGGACCTACGAGCAGTACTTC; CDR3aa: CASSPGAGGTYEQYF
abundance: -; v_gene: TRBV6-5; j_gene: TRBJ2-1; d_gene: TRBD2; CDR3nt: TGTGCCAGCAGACTAGCGGGGGGAGGCTCCTACAATGAGCAGTTCTTC; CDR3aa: CASRLAGGGSYNEQFF
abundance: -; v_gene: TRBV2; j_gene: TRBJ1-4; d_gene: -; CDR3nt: TGTGCCAGCTTCCGTGGGGGCGGAAATGAAAAACTGTTTTTT; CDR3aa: CASFRGGGNEKLFF
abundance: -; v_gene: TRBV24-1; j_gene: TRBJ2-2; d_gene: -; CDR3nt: TGTGCCACCAGTGGCTGGGGGTCTACAGCCCGCGGGGAGCTGTTTTTT; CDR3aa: CATSGWGSTARGELFF
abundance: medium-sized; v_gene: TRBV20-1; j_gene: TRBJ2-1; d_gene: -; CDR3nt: TGCAGTGCTAGAGGAGAGATTCAAGTCGAGGGGTTTTCCTACAATGAGCAGTTCTTC; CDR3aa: CSARGEIQVEGFSYNEQFF
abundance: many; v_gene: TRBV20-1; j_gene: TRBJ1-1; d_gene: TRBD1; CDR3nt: TGCAGTGCTAGTTTCGGGACAGGGGGCACTGAAGCTTTCTTT; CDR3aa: CSASFGTGGTEAFF
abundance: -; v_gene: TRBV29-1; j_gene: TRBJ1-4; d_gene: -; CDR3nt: TGCAGCGTTTCAGGGACTTCAACTAATGAAAAACTGTTTTTT; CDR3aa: CSVSGTSTNEKLFF
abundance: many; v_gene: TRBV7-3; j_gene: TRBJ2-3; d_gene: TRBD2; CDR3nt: TGTGCCAGCAGCTCCCGACTAGCGGGGAGGACAGATACGCAGTATTTT; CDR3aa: CASSSRLAGRTDTQYF
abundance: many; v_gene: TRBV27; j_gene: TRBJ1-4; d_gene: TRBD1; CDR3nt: TGTGCCAGCAGTCCCCGCAGGACAGGGGGTGAAAAACTGTTTTTT; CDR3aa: CASSPRRTGGEKLFF
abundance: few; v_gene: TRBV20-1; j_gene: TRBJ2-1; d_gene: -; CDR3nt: TGCAGTGCTAACAGGGTGACGGACCAGGGCGGTGAGCAGTTCTTC; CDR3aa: CSANRVTDQGGEQFF
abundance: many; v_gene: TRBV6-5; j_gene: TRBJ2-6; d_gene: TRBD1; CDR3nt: TGTGCCAGCAGCCGGGGACAGCCACTTGGGGCCAACGTCCTGACTTTC; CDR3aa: CASSRGQPLGANVLTF
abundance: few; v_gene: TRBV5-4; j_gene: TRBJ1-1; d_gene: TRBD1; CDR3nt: TGTGCCAGCAGCTTACGGGACAGGGACACTGAAGCTTTCTTT; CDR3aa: CASSLRDRDTEAFF
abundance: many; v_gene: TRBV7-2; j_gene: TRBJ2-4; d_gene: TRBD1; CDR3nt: TGTGCCAGCAGCTTGGGACAGGGGGTCGCCAAAAACATTCAGTACTTC; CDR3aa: CASSLGQGVAKNIQYF
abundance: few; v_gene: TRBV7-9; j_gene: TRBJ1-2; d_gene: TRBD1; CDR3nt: TGTGCCAGCGAGCGGACAGGGACCTATGGCTACACCTTC; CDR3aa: CASERTGTYGYTF
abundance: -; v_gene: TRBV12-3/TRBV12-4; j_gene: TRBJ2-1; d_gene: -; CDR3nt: TGTGCCAGCAGGACTCGTTCTGAGCAGTTCTTC; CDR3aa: CASRTRSEQFF
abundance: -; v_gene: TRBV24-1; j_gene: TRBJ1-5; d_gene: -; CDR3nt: TGTGCCACCAGTGCTACAGGCCGTAGCAATCAGCCCCAGCATTTT; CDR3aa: CATSATGRSNQPQHF
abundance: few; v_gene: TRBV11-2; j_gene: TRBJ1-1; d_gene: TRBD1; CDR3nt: TGTGCCAGCAGCTCCACGGGGACAGTTGAAGCTTTCTTT; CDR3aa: CASSSTGTVEAFF
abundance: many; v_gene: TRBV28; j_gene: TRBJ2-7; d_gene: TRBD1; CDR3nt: TGTGCCAGCATCAATGCGGGACAGGGCTACGAGCAGTACTTC; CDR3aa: CASINAGQGYEQYF